This TCR beta chain was retrieved from a study of graft-versus-host responses after intestinal transplantation. About the research overall: All recipients got anti-thymocyte globulin induction, then tacrolimus and steroids for roughly 3 years.

Of note for this clone: As yet, its antigen is unknown.

Study-wide results and caveats: High graft-versus-host to host-versus-graft clonal ratios were found in allografts of patients who had graft-donor T cell macrochimerism. Analysis identified GvH clones in recipient marrow, with some appearing first in ileum or blood.

Here immunoSEQ multiplex PCR was the method, and the copy in TCRdb shows in-frame clones only, minus some. Here the sample spans 90,000 to 130,000 clones, roughly 92% being singletons. V was clipped by 2 bases and J by 3 bases; unmatched bases: 3. Germline CDR1 MNHEY, CDR2 SVGAGI. The CDR3 covers 14 residues. Sequencing was performed on unstimulated CD4+ T cells sorted from spleen or lymph node cells, taken before transplant. The J gene is TRBJ1-1, the V gene TRBV6-5, with TRBD1 matching over 7 bases. The receptor's source is a human donor who was the organ donor for an intestinal transplant. The CDR3 DNA reads as TGTGCCAGCAGTTACACTCAGGGGGACACTGAAGCTTTCTTT. This codes for CASSYTQGDTEAFF.